The 10 T cell receptor beta chains in this list originate from one sample, sequenced in a study of T cell responses to AZD1222 COVID-19 vaccine. The table came from immunoSEQ multiplex PCR; TCRdb's copy has only in-frame clones and leaves some out. Among about 120,000 clones, 92% were seen once, and the ten largest hold 1.5% to 2%. The source was peripheral blood, collected 28 days after the second AZD1222 dose. Receptors were obtained from an adult who received the AZD1222 COVID-19 vaccine.

Only one count was recorded for this clone. The chain carries TRBV5-1 and TRBJ2-1; D is ambiguous. The germline CDR1 and CDR2 sequences are SGHRS and YFSETQ. V was trimmed by 2 bases and J by 3 bases, leaving 3 bases between them. The CDR3 runs 12 residues. This CDR3 reads CASSFDYNEQFF. The CDR3 nucleotides read TGCGCCAGCAGCTTTGACTACAATGAGCAGTTCTTC.

This clone was counted once. V gene TRBV18 combines with J gene TRBJ2-1; D is uncertain. The germline gives CDR1 KGHSH, CDR2 LQKENI. Deletions cut 3 bases from V and 2 bases from J, with 11 bases between. CDR3 size: 15 residues. CDR3 in DNA: TGTGCCAGCTCACCGTCGGTGGCAGCCTACAATGAGCAGTTCTTC. Its protein product is CASSPSVAAYNEQFF.

This chain links TRBV28 with TRBJ2-7; D is perhaps TRBD1 (5 bases). The CDR3 covers 23 residues. V lost 3 bases and J lost 0, with 36 bases in between. Germline V lookup: CDR1 MDHEN, CDR2 SYDVKM. The CDR3 protein is CASSLCPPPATARVPLPSYEQYF. Here the CDR3 DNA reads TGTGCCAGCAGTTTGTGCCCACCCCCTGCGACAGCCCGGGTACCGCTGCCCTCCTACGAGCAGTACTTC.

The V gene is TRBV29-1, the J gene TRBJ1-4; TRBD1 matches 8 bases. Losses at the gene ends were 4 bases for V and 8 bases for J; bases not matched to a gene: 0. The length of the CDR3 is 11 residues. Germline V lookup: CDR1 SQVTM, CDR2 ANQGSEA. The chain's CDR3 is CSVAGGEKLFF. The CDR3 DNA follows: TGCAGCGTTGCAGGGGGCGAAAAACTGTTTTTT.

The chain couples TRBV28 to TRBJ2-7; D may be TRBD2 (5 bases). The V end was cut by 6 bases, the J end by 2 bases, with 14 bases between. Germline lookup yields CDR1 MDHEN and CDR2 SYDVKM. CDR3 length equals 14 residues. CDR3 in amino acids: CASSSRGPPYEQYF. Written as DNA, the CDR3 is TGTGCCAGCAGCTCCCGGGGTCCTCCCTACGAGCAGTACTTC. Full variable domain (rest looked up from reference TRBV28 and TRBJ2-7): DVKVTQSSRYLVKRTGEKVFLECVQDMDHENMFWYRQDPGLGLRLIYFSYDVKMKEKGDIPEGYSVSREKKERFSLILESASTNQTSMYLCASSSRGPPYEQYFGPGTRLTVT.

The genes are TRBV27 and TRBJ1-3, with no clear D. The germline CDR1 and CDR2 sequences are MNHEY and SMNVEV (reference sequence). CDR3 length: 15 residues. V was clipped by 1 base and J by 8 bases, with 15 bases between them. As DNA, the CDR3 is TGTGCCAGCAGTTTATTAAGTAGGCCCAGGCACACCATATATTTT. Protein sequence: CASSLLSRPRHTIYF.

J is TRBJ2-1 and V is TRBV7-9, with a weak D call TRBD2 (6 bases). The CDR3 spans 14 residues. Trimming shortened V by 1 base and J by 9 bases, and 13 bases separated the two germline ends. Per germline, CDR1 SEHNR and CDR2 FQNEAQ (reference sequence). The CDR3 here is CASSLDISGLEQFF. CDR3 sequence (DNA): TGTGCCAGCAGCTTAGACATTAGCGGTCTTGAGCAGTTCTTC.

The chain joins TRBV4-2 to TRBJ2-7; possible D gene TRBD2, 5 bases. This CDR3 region has 13 residues. CDR1 is LGHNA, CDR2 YNFKEQ, per germline. Trimming took off 1 base at V and 6 bases at J, with 10 bases between the two ends. The CDR3 DNA reads TGTGCCAGCAGCCAAGGTCCGAGCGGCGAGCAGTACTTC. Encoded protein: CASSQGPSGEQYF.

This clone was recorded once. The chain employs TRBV28 and TRBJ2-7; D is undetermined. The CDR3 has 14 residues. Trimming left V 3 bases short and J 0 bases short, with 9 bases between. The germline CDR1 and CDR2 sequences are MDHEN and SYDVKM. The CDR3 loop reads CASSLASSSYEQYF. CDR3 DNA sequence: TGTGCCAGCAGTTTGGCCAGCAGCTCCTACGAGCAGTACTTC.

This rearrangement joins TRBV27 to TRBJ2-1; 12 nucleotides line up with TRBD1. V dropped 5 bases and J dropped 9; count of bases not matched to a gene: 20. Germline-derived CDR1 and CDR2 are MNHEY and SMNVEV (reference sequence). CDR3 length: 19 amino acids. The CDR3 coding sequence is TGTGCCAGCAGTCCTATGTTAACTTACCGGGACAGGGGGCGCGGTGAGCAGTTCTTC. This codes for CASSPMLTYRDRGRGEQFF.